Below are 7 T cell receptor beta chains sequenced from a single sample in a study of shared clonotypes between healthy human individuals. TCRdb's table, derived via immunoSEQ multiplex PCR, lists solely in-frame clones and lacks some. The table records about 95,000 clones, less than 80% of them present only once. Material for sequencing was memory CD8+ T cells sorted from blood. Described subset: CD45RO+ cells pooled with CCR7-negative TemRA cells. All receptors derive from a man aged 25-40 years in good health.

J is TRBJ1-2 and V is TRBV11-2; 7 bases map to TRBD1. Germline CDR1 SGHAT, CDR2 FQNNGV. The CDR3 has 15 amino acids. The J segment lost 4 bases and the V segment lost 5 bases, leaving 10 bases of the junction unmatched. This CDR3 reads CASSQDRVNGYGYTF. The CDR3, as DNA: TGTGCCAGCAGCCAAGACAGGGTTAATGGCTATGGCTACACCTTC.

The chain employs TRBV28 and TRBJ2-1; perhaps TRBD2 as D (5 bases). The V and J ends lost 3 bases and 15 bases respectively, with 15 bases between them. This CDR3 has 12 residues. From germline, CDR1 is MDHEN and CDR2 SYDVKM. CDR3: CASSFLGPGSFF. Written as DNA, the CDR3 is TGTGCCAGCAGTTTTTTAGGGCCGGGGTCGTTCTTC.

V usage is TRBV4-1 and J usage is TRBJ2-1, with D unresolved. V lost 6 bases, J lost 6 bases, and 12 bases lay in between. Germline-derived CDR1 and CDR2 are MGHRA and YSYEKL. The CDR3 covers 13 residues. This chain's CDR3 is CASSWGTVNEQFF. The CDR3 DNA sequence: TGCGCCAGCAGTTGGGGTACCGTCAATGAGCAGTTCTTC.

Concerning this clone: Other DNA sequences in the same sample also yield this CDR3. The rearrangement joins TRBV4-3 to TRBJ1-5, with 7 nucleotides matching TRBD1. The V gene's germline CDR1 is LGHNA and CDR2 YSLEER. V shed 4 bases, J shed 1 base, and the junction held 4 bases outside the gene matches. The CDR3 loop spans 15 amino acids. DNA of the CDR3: TGCGCCAGCAGCCCGGACAGGTACAGCAATCAGCCCCAGCATTTT. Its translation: CASSPDRYSNQPQHF.

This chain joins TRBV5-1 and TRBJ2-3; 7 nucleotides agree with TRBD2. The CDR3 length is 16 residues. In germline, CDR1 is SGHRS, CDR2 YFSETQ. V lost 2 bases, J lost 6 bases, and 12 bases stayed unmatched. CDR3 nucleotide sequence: TGCGCCAGCAGCTTAGGAGCGGGAAGTGGAGGCGATACGCAGTATTTT. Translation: CASSLGAGSGGDTQYF. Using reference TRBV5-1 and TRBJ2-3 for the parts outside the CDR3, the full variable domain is KAGVTQTPRYLIKTRGQQVTLSCSPISGHRSVSWYQQTPGQGLQFLFEYFSETQRNKGNFPGRFSGRQFSNSRSEMNVSTLELGDSALYLCASSLGAGSGGDTQYFGPGTRLTVL.

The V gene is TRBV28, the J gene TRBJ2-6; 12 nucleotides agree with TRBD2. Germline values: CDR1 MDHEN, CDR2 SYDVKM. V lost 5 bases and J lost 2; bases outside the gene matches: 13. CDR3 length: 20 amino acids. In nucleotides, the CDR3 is TGTGCCAGCAGTGGGGCTGGGTGGAGACTAGCGGGAGCTGGGGCCAACGTCCTGACTTTC. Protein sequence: CASSGAGWRLAGAGANVLTF.

DNA for the CDR3: TGTGCCAGCAGCTGGCAACTTTGGGGGAACACTGAAGCTTTCTTT. Its translation: CASSWQLWGNTEAFF. This chain uses TRBV7-8 with TRBJ1-1, with D unclear. Germline CDR1 SGHVS, CDR2 FQNEAQ. The CDR3 contains 15 residues. Trimming left V 4 bases short and J 1 base short, with 13 bases between. The full variable domain, in which reference TRBV7-8 and TRBJ1-1 provide the parts outside the CDR3, is GAGVSQSPRYKVAKRGQDVALRCDPISGHVSLFWYQQALGQGPEFLTYFQNEAQLDKSGLPSDRFFAERPEGSVSTLKIQRTQQEDSAVYLCASSWQLWGNTEAFFGQGTRLTVV.